The present T cell receptor beta chain was sequenced within a study of T-cell memory formation after mild COVID-19. The CDR3 has 14 amino acids. CDR1 SGHAT and CDR2 FQDESV come from the germline V gene (reference sequence). V lost 6 bases, J lost 5 bases, and 17 bases lay in between. MiXCR, run by TCRdb on the 5' RACE reads, gives a single entry per CDR3 protein. The sample has about 350,000 distinct CDR3 sequences, approximately 14% seen once. This clonotype was seen a handful of times. V usage is TRBV11-1 and J usage is TRBJ2-7, with D unresolved. The origin of this receptor is a man between 18 and 35 years old who had mild COVID-19 (a few samples of this study predate the infection). Cell type and time point are not known. The source material was PBMCs or a T cell subset sorted from them (not recorded which). Written as DNA, the CDR3 is TGTGCCAGCAGAAGGAGTGGGATCACCGACGAGCAGTACTTC. Translated: CASRRSGITDEQYF.